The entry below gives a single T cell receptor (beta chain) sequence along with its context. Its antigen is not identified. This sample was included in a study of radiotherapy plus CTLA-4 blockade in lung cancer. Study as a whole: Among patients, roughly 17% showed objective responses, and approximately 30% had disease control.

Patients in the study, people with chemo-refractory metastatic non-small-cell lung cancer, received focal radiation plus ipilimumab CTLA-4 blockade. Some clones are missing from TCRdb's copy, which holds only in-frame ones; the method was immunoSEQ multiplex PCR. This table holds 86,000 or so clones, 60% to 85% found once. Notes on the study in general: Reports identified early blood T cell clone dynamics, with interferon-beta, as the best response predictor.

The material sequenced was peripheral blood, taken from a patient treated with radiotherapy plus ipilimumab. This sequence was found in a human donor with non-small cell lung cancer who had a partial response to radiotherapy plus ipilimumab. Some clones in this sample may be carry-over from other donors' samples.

DNA of the CDR3: TGTGCCAGCAGCCGGACAACTGGGGCCAACGTCCTGACTTTC. It encodes CASSRTTGANVLTF. This rearrangement joins TRBV6-5 to TRBJ2-6, with D perhaps TRBD1 (5 bases). Trimming cost V 6 bases and J 2 bases, with 8 bases left between them. Germline V gene sequence: CDR1 MNHEY, CDR2 SVGAGI. The CDR3 runs to 14 residues.